These T cell receptor beta chains were read from a single sample in a study of T cells in Graves' hyperthyroidism and ophthalmopathy. MiXCR was run by TCRdb on the multiplex PCR reads, yielding one entry per CDR3 protein. The sample holds around 760,000 distinct CDR3 sequences; under 45% are singletons and the top ten take roughly 31%. Sample: blood. These receptors were obtained from a middle-aged woman with Graves' hyperthyroidism. The CDR3 runs from the conserved cysteine through the conserved F or W. A D gene is named only where the DNA matches it firmly. Where a row states a size, it is once, few, many or the class of an expanded clone; other rows omit it.

few	TRBV5-1	TRBJ1-1	TRBD1	CASSLAHGTGSEAFF	TGCGCCAGCAGCTTGGCACACGGGACAGGTTCTGAAGCTTTCTTT
many	TRBV12-3/TRBV12-4	TRBJ1-5	.	CASTGTDRQPQHF	TGTGCCAGCACCGGGACGGATCGCCAGCCCCAGCATTTT
.	TRBV6-5	TRBJ2-5	.	CASSYFIKETQYF	TGTGCCAGCAGTTACTTTATCAAAGAGACCCAGTACTTC
many	TRBV5-1	TRBJ1-1	.	CASSLALEGRAFF	TGTGCCAGCAGCTTGGCCCTTGAGGGCAGGGCTTTCTTT
.	TRBV10-3	TRBJ1-5	.	CAISESKGVNQPQHF	TGTGCCATCAGTGAGTCGAAAGGAGTCAATCAGCCCCAGCATTTT
.	TRBV3-1	TRBJ2-7	TRBD2	CASSFSGGRLPQEQYF	TGTGCCAGCAGCTTTAGCGGGGGGCGACTTCCTCAGGAGCAGTACTTC
many	TRBV12-3/TRBV12-4	TRBJ1-2	.	CASSFIREHGYTF	TGTGCCAGCAGTTTCATCCGGGAACATGGCTACACCTTC
.	TRBV2	TRBJ2-6	.	CASSGRTGANVLTF	TGTGCCAGCAGCGGGCGGACAGGGGCCAACGTCCTGACTTTC
.	TRBV13	TRBJ2-2	.	CASSLRTMGELFF	TGTGCCAGCAGCTTAAGGACAATGGGGGAGCTGTTTTTT
.	TRBV24-1	TRBJ2-5	.	CAPEEPEETQYF	TGTGCTCCCGAAGAACCCGAAGAGACCCAGTACTTC
few	TRBV6-5	TRBJ1-4	.	CASSTSGNVPEKLFF	TGTGCCAGCAGTACGTCAGGGAATGTTCCTGAAAAACTGTTTTTT
.	TRBV7-9	TRBJ2-1	.	CASSSGLILVGGHEQFF	TGTGCCAGCAGCTCCGGACTCATCCTGGTGGGGGGCCATGAGCAGTTCTTC
.	TRBV30	TRBJ2-5	.	CAWSNLGETQYF	TGTGCCTGGAGTAACCTCGGGGAGACCCAGTACTTC
many	TRBV7-2	TRBJ2-7	.	CASSSQTGRYYEQYF	TGTGCCAGCAGCTCCCAAACAGGGAGGTACTACGAGCAGTACTTC
.	TRBV7-9	TRBJ2-7	.	CASSSAQGYEQYF	TGTGCCAGCAGCAGTGCCCAGGGTTACGAGCAGTACTTC
few	TRBV4-3	TRBJ1-5	.	CASSQGRGEPQHF	TGCGCCAGCAGCCAAGGACGGGGGGAGCCCCAGCATTTT
.	TRBV20-1	TRBJ1-4	TRBD1	CSASAGQGATNEKLFF	TGCAGTGCTAGTGCAGGACAGGGGGCCACTAATGAAAAACTGTTTTTT
many	TRBV15	TRBJ1-5	.	CATSRDRGPNQPQHF	TGTGCCACCAGCAGAGATCGTGGACCCAATCAGCCCCAGCATTTT
.	TRBV9	TRBJ1-2	.	CASSSPPWGRGGYGYTF	TGTGCCAGCAGCTCCCCCCCCTGGGGCAGGGGAGGCTATGGCTACACCTTC
.	TRBV5-1	TRBJ2-5	.	CASSLGPVGQETQYF	TGCGCCAGCAGCTTGGGCCCCGTAGGACAAGAGACCCAGTACTTC
.	TRBV7-9	TRBJ1-5	.	CPSSLSRGLLNQPQHF	TGTCCCAGCAGCTTATCACGGGGGCTCCTCAATCAGCCCCAGCATTTT
many	TRBV7-2	TRBJ1-1	.	CASSSYFMNTEAFF	TGTGCCAGCAGCTCTTATTTCATGAACACTGAAGCTTTCTTT
.	TRBV10-3	TRBJ2-6	.	CAISDLLTF	TGTGCCATCAGTGACCTCCTGACTTTC
many	TRBV9	TRBJ1-6	TRBD1	CASSRSLGQLNSPLHF	TGTGCCAGCAGCCGAAGTTTGGGACAGTTAAATTCACCCCTCCACTTT
few	TRBV5-1	TRBJ1-2	.	CASRVMEGEEGYTF	TGCGCCAGCAGGGTGATGGAGGGAGAGGAAGGCTACACCTTC
.	TRBV7-8	TRBJ1-5	.	CASSLGRTLGSQPQHF	TGTGCCAGCAGCCTTGGAAGGACACTTGGGTCTCAGCCCCAGCATTTT
.	TRBV3-1	TRBJ1-5	TRBD1	CASSGTGGGPPQHF	TGTGCCAGTTCGGGGACAGGGGGCGGTCCGCCCCAGCATTTT
many	TRBV7-9	TRBJ2-6	.	CASSLAGVHPGANVLTF	TGTGCCAGCAGCTTAGCGGGAGTACATCCTGGGGCCAACGTCCTGACTTTC
.	TRBV6-5	TRBJ2-7	.	CASRRLLPFTYEQYF	TGTGCGTCTAGGAGACTTCTCCCTTTCACCTACGAGCAGTACTTC
.	TRBV7-2	TRBJ1-1	.	CAGSFHGNTEAFF	TGTGCCGGCAGCTTTCACGGAAACACTGAAGCTTTCTTT
many	TRBV19	TRBJ1-5	TRBD1	CASSLSSGGDQPQHF	TGTGCCAGTAGCCTAAGTTCAGGGGGCGATCAGCCCCAGCATTTT